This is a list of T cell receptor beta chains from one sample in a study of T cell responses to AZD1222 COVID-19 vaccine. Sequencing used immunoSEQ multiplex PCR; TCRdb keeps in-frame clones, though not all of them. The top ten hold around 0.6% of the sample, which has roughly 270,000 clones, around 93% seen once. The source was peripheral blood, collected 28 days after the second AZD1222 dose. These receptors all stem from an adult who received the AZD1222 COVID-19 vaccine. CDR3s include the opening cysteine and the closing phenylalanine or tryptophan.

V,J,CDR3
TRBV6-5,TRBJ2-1,CASSYEAGGNEQFF
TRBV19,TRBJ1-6,CASSILGNSPLHF
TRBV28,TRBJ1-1,CASSSGGTEAFF
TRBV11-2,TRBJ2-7,CASSSRAYEQYF
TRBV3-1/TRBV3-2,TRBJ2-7,CASSNRDPQEEQYF
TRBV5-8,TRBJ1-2,CASSLRVHGYTF
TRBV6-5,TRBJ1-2,CASSPNPDGYYGYTF
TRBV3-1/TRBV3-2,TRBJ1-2,CASSRTGPANYGYTF
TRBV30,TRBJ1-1,CAWSARGTENTEAFF
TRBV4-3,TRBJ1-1,CASSPRPGGAEAFF
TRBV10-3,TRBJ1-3,CAIRPSFLGNTIYF
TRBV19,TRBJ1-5,CASRLKDYSNQPQHF
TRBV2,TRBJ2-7,CASSENSPRLSEQYF
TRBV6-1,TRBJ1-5,CASSEWADPRYLAQHF
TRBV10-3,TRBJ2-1,CAISESRGGSEQFF
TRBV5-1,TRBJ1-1,CASSLRAGNTEAFF
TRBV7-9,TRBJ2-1,CASSPTPSGRRHNEQFF
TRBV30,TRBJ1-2,CAPEGDRGRGGYTF
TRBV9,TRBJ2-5,CASSLGVEETQYF
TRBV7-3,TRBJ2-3,CASSRSAYTDTQYF
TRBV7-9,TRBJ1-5,CASSPEGNQPQHF
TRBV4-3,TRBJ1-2,CASSQVGGPAGSYTF
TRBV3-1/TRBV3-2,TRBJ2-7,CASSPSPLVPHEQYF
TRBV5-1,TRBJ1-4,CASSLGVGQGGEKLFF
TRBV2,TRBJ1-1,CASSDSTGRTEAFF
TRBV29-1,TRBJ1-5,CSVEIGSNQPQHF
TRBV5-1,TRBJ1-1,CASSFPQGMNTEAFF
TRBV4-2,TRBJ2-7,CASSPGTSSYEQYF
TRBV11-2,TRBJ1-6,CASSLGGRPPLHF
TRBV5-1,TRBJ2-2,CASSLPTGNIITGELFF
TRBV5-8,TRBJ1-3,CASSFTLSGNTIYF
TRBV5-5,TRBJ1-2,CASSSSNSNYGYTF
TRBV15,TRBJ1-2,CATSRAMGFGDGYTF
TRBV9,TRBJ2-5,CASSVDTWGTQYF
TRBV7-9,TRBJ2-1,CASRADRGRAYNEQFF
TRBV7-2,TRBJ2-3,CASSFRSYTDTQYF
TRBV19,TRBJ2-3,CAKGGIPDTQYF
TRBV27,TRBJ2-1,CASSPGTSGALGNEQFF
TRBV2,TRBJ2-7,CASRQGTGGNHEQYF
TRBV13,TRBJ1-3,CASSLRSSGNTIYF
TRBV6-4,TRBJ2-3,CASSDLQGGTDTQYF
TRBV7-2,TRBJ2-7,CASSSQGGRDYEQYF
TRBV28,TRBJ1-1,CASSLRGLTEAFF
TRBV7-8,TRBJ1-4,CASSLREWGEKLFF
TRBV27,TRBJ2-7,CASSYGTQSSYEQYF
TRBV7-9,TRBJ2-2,CASSLTSGRSDTGELFF
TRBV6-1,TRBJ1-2,CASSSRGSDYGYTF
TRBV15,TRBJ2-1,CATSRPGAYNEQFF
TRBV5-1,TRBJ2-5,CASTPSGGETQYF
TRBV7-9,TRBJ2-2,CASSQGTSGRYTGELFF
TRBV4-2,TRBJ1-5,CASSQDGDRGNQPQHF
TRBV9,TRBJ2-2,CASSFQAGQGAGELFF
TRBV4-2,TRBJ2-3,CASSWTSRGTDTQYF
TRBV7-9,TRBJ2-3,CASSLYGDTQYF
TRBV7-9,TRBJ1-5,CASSPREALPQHF
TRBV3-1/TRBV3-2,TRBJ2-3,CASSQDTGTDTQYF